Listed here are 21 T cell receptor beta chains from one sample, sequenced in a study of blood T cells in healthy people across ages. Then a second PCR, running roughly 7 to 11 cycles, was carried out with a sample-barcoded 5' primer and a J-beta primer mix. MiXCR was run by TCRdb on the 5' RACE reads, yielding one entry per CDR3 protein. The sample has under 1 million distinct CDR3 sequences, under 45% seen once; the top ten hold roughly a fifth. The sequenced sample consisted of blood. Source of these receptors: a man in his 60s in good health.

The CDR3 region has the DNA TGTGCCAGCAGCTCGTCCAGGGTCGCCAAAAACATTCAGTACTTC. The encoded protein is CASSSSRVAKNIQYF. The genes are TRBV7-2 and TRBJ2-4, with D tentatively TRBD1 (5 bases). V was cut by 4 bases and J by 1 base, with 11 bases left in between. Per the germline V gene, CDR1 is SGHTA and CDR2 is FQGNSA. The CDR3 sequence is 15 residues long.

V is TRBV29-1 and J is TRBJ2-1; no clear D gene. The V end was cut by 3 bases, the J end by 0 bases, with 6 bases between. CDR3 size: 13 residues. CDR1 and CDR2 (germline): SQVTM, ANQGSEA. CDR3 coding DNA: TGCAGCGTTGATGGCCGCTCCTACAATGAGCAGTTCTTC. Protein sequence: CSVDGRSYNEQFF.

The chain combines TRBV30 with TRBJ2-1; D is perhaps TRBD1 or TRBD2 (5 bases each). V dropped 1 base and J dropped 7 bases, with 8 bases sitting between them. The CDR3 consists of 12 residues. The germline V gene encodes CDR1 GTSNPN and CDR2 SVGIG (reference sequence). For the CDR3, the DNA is TGTGCCTGGAGTGGGGGACGAAATGAGCAGTTCTTC. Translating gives CAWSGGRNEQFF.

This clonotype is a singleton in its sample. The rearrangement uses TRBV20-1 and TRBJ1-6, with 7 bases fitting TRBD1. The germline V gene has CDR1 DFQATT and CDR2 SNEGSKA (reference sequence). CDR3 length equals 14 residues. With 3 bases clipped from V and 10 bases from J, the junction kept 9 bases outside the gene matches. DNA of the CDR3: TGCAGTGCTAGGGTTGCAGGGGGAAAATCACCCCTCCACTTT. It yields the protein CSARVAGGKSPLHF.

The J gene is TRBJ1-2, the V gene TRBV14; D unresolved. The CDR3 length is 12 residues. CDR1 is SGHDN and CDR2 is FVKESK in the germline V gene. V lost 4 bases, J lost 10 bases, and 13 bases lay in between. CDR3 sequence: CASSRSGLVYTF. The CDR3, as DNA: TGTGCCAGCAGCCGGTCGGGGTTGGTCTACACCTTC.

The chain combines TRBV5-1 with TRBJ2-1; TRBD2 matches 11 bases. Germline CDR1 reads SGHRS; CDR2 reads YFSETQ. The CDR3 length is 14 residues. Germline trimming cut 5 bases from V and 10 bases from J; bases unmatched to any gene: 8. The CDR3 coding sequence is TGCGCCAGCAGTATTAGCGGGGGGGCTCGGGAGCAGTTCTTC. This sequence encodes CASSISGGAREQFF.

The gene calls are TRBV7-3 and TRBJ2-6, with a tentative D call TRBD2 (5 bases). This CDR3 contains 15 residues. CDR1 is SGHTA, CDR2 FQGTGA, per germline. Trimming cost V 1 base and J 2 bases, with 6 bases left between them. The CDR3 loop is CASSLKAAGANVLTF. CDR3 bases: TGTGCCAGCAGCTTAAAAGCGGCTGGGGCCAACGTCCTGACTTTC.

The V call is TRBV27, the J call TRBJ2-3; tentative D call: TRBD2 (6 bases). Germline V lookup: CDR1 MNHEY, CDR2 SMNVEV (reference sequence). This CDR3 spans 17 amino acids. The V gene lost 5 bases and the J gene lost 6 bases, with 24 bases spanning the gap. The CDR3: CASSRFGTGEGTDTQYF. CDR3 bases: TGTGCCAGCAGTCGATTCGGGACGGGGGAAGGAACTGATACGCAGTATTTT.

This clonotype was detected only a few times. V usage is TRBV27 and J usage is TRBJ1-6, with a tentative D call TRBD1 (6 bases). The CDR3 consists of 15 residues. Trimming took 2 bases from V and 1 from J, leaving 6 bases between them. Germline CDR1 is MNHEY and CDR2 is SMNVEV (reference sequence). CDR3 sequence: CASSLGQSYNSPLHF. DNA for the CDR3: TGTGCCAGCAGTTTAGGACAGTCCTATAATTCACCCCTCCACTTT.

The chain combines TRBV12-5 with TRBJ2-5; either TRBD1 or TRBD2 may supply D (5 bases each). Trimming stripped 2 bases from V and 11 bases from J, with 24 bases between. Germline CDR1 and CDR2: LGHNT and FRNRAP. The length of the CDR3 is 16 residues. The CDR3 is CASGLTLGRAGSEQYF. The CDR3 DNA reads TGTGCTAGTGGTTTGACGCTGGGTAGGGCAGGGAGTGAGCAGTACTTC. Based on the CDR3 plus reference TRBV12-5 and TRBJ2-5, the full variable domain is DARVTQTPRHKVTEMGQEVTMRCQPILGHNTVFWYRQTMMQGLELLAYFRNRAPLDDSGMPKDRFSAEMPDATLATLKIQPSEPRDSAVYFCASGLTLGRAGSEQYFGPGTRLLVL.

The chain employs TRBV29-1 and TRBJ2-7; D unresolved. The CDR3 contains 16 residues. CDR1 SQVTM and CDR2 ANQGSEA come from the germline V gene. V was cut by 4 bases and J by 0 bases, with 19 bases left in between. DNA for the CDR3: TGCAGCGTTGTGGGCCGAAGCGAAAAAGTCTCCTACGAGCAGTACTTC. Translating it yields CSVVGRSEKVSYEQYF.

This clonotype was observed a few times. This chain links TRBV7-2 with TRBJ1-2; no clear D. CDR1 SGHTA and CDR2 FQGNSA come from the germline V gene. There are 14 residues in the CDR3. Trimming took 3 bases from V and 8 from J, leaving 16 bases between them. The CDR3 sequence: CASSFPGHMEGYTF. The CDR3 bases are TGTGCCAGCAGCTTCCCGGGCCATATGGAGGGCTACACCTTC. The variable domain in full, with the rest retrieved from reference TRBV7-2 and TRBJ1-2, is GAGVSQSPSNKVTEKGKDVELRCDPISGHTALYWYRQSLGQGLEFLIYFQGNSAPDKSGLPSDRFSAERTGGSVSTLTIQRTQQEDSAVYLCASSFPGHMEGYTFGSGTRLTVV.

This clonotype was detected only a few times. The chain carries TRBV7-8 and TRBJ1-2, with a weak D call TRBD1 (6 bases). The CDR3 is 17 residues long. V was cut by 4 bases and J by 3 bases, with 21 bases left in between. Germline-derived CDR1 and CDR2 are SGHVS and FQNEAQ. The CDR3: CASSWGDGGAQHYGYTF. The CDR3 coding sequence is TGTGCCAGCAGCTGGGGAGATGGGGGGGCCCAGCACTATGGCTACACCTTC.

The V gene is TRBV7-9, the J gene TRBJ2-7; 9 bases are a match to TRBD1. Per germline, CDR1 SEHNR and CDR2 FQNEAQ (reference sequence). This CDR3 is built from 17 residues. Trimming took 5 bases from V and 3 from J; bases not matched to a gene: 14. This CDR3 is CASSPQLRGTGYYEQYF. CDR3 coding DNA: TGTGCCAGCAGCCCCCAACTTAGGGGGACAGGGTACTACGAGCAGTACTTC.

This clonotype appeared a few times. CDR3 sequence reads: CASSSESGRAYEQYF. Here the CDR3 DNA reads TGTGCCAGCAGTTCAGAATCGGGACGGGCCTACGAGCAGTACTTC. This rearrangement joins TRBV11-2 to TRBJ2-7; the D call may be TRBD1 or TRBD2 (5 bases each). Germline V gene sequence: CDR1 SGHAT, CDR2 FQNNGV. The CDR3 spans 15 residues. V lost 6 bases and J 2 bases, leaving 17 bases between the germline ends.

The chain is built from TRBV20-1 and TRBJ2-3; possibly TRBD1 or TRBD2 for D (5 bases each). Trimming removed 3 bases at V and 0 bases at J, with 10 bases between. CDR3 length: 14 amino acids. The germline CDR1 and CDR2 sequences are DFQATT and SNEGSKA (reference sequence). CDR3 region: CSARLEGSTDTQYF. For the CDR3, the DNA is TGCAGTGCTAGGCTAGAGGGGAGCACAGATACGCAGTATTTT.

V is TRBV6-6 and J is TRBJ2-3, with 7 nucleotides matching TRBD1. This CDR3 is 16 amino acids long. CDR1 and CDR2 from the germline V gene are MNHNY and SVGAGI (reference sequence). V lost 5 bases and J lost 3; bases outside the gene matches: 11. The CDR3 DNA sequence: TGTGCCAGCAGTACGTCAGGGGGTAGAGGAACAGATACGCAGTATTTT. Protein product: CASSTSGGRGTDTQYF.

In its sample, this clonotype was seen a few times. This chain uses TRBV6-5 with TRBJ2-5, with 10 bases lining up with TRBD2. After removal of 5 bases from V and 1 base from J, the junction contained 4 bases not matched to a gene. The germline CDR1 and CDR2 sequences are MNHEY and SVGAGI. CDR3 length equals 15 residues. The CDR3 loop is CASSMTSGPQETQYF. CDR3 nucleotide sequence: TGTGCCAGCAGTATGACTAGCGGGCCCCAAGAGACCCAGTACTTC.

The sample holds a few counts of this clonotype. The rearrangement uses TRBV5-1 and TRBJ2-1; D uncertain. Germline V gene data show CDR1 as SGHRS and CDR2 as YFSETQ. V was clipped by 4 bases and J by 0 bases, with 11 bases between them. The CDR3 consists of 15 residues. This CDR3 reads CASSPNADSYNEQFF. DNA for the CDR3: TGCGCCAGCAGCCCCAACGCCGACTCCTACAATGAGCAGTTCTTC.

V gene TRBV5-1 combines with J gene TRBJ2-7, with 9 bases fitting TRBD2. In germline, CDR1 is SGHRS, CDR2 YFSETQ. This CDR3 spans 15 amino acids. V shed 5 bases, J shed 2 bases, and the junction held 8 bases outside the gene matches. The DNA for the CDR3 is TGCGCCAGCAGGAGCGGGGGGACTCATACCTACGAGCAGTACTTC. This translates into CASRSGGTHTYEQYF.

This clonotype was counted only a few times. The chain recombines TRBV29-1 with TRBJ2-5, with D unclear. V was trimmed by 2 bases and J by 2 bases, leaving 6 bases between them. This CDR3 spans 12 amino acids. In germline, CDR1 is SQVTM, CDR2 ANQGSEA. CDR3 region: CSVEMGQETQYF. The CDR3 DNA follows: TGCAGCGTTGAAATGGGGCAAGAGACCCAGTACTTC.